The 24 T cell receptor beta chains listed next were all sequenced from one sample in a study of CD4 and CD8 cells across lung adenocarcinoma regions listed by TCRdb under 2018. The library was obtained by PCR. TCRdb records HiSeq X Ten as the sequencer. TCRdb reran the public reads through fastp at Q25 and MiXCR, keeping productive beta chains. Duplicate CDR3 protein sequences are folded into a single record with the most common DNA and genes. In all, the sample holds 21,000 or so distinct CDR3 sequences, and approximately 54% of those were seen once. Of the sample, around a quarter falls within the top ten clones. The source material was CD8+ T cells from the center of a lung tumor. The intended sense of this specimen's cell subset or site label: tumor center region. Every receptor here comes from a female donor with lung adenocarcinoma. The CD4 and CD8 labels of this study may be unreliable.

The chain couples TRBV6-1 to TRBJ2-1; D remains ambiguous. Per germline, CDR1 MNHNS and CDR2 SASEGT. Trimming took off 7 bases at V and 0 bases at J, with 10 bases between the two ends. The CDR3 is made up of 14 amino acids. The CDR3 loop reads CASTVLSSYNEQFF. The CDR3 DNA sequence: TGTGCCAGCACGGTCTTGAGCTCCTACAATGAGCAGTTCTTC.

For this clonotype: The germline gene is not matched at one end of the junction; a read error may be the cause. The V and J genes are TRBV12-3 or TRBV12-4 and TRBJ2-5; D unclear. The CDR3 has 13 amino acids. CDR3 in amino acids: CASSPKGTETQYF. The CDR3 bases are TGTGCCAGCAGTCCTAAAGGCACAGAGACGCAGTATTTC.

This clonotype was seen a few times. The chain is built from TRBV5-1 and TRBJ2-3; 8 nucleotides match TRBD2. The CDR3 extends over 14 amino acids. From germline, CDR1 is SGHRS and CDR2 YFSETQ. Trimming at V came to 2 bases and at J to 5 bases, leaving 4 bases not matched to a gene. The CDR3 loop is CASSLLAVGDTQYF. The CDR3, as DNA: TGCGCCAGCAGCTTACTAGCGGTAGGAGATACGCAGTATTTT.

This clonotype was seen a few times. J is TRBJ1-5 and V is TRBV7-2, with 7 bases matching TRBD1. Germline assignment: CDR1 SGHTA and CDR2 FQGNSA. This CDR3 has 14 residues. With 1 base clipped from V and 10 bases from J, the junction kept 7 bases outside the gene matches. CDR3 in amino acids: CASSLVGSGGPQHF. For the CDR3, the DNA is TGTGCCAGCAGCTTAGTCGGGTCAGGGGGTCCCCAGCATTTT. The full variable domain, its missing parts supplied by reference TRBV7-2 and TRBJ1-5, is GAGVSQSPSNKVTEKGKDVELRCDPISGHTALYWYRQSLGQGLEFLIYFQGNSAPDKSGLPSDRFSAERTGGSVSTLTIQRTQQEDSAVYLCASSLVGSGGPQHFGDGTRLSIL.

This chain joins TRBV27 and TRBJ1-2; D may be TRBD1 (5 bases). With 3 bases removed from V and 6 bases from J, the gap between germline ends came to 14 bases. CDR1 is MNHEY, CDR2 SMNVEV, per germline (reference sequence). The CDR3 is made up of 14 amino acids. The CDR3 DNA follows: TGTGCCAGCAGTTTTGGGGGGGGAGTTCATGGCTACACCTTC. Its protein product is CASSFGGGVHGYTF.

J is TRBJ2-5 and V is TRBV6-1; tentative D call: TRBD1 (5 bases). The end of the DNA aligns better with TRBJ2-7, so the J call may be wrong. The CDR3 is 12 residues long. Germline CDR1 is MNHNS and CDR2 is SASEGT. CDR3 nucleotide sequence: TGTGCCAGCAACCAGGGAAGCTACGAGCAGTACTTC. Its protein product is CASNQGSYEQYF.

This clonotype was found a few times. The V and J genes are TRBV20-1 and TRBJ2-5, with D possibly called TRBD1 or TRBD2 (5 bases each). The J call is uncertain, as TRBJ2-7 better fits the DNA end. CDR1 DFQATT and CDR2 SNEGSKA come from the germline V gene (reference sequence). This CDR3 is 15 amino acids long. CDR3: CSASHPGQVGGEQYF. CDR3 nucleotide sequence: TGCAGTGCTAGTCATCCGGGCCAGGTTGGGGGCGAGCAGTACTTC.

The J gene is TRBJ2-3, the V gene TRBV3-1; D may be TRBD1 (6 bases). Germline values: CDR1 LGHDT, CDR2 YNNKEL (reference sequence). The CDR3 totals 16 residues. Trimming left V 0 bases short and J 2 bases short, with 12 bases between. The DNA for the CDR3 is TGTGCCAGCAGCCAAGAGCAGGGGCAGCTCACAGATACGCAGTATTTT. It specifies CASSQEQGQLTDTQYF.

Turning to this clonotype: An end of the junction differs from the germline gene, which may be a read error. V and J are TRBV6-1 and TRBJ2-5, with 11 bases aligning to TRBD2. The CDR3 runs 18 residues. Germline V gene data show CDR1 as MNHNS and CDR2 as SASEGT. CDR3 region: CASTPRLAGGGGRETQYF. The CDR3, as DNA: TGTGCCAGCACCCCCCGGCTAGCGGGAGGCGGTGGCAGGGAGACGCAGTATTTC.

On this clonotype: One end of the junction does not line up with germline, which may come from a read error. The chain recombines TRBV10-1 with TRBJ2-3; D is possibly TRBD2 (6 bases). The V gene's germline CDR1 is WNHNN and CDR2 SYGVQD (reference sequence). CDR3 length: 14 residues. This CDR3 reads CGSKGRRATDTQYF. Here the CDR3 DNA reads TGCGGCAGCAAGGGGAGGCGAGCCACAGATACGCAGTACTTT.

V usage is TRBV6-1 and J usage is TRBJ2-1; 7 positions match TRBD2. Judging by the DNA end, TRBJ2-5 fits better; the J call may be wrong. The CDR3 covers 16 residues. Germline lookup yields CDR1 MNHNS and CDR2 SASEGT. CDR3 sequence: CASTQAGTSRSGTQYF. The CDR3 nucleotides are TGTGCCAGCACCCAAGCGGGGACCTCCCGTTCAGGGACCCAGTACTTC.

As to this clonotype: This could be a read error, since a much larger clone is one nucleotide away. The chain carries TRBV7-6 and TRBJ2-1; D ambiguous. The CDR3 contains 11 residues. CDR1 is SGHVS and CDR2 is FNYEAQ in the germline V gene. The germline V and J ends were trimmed by 5 bases and 13 bases, with 12 bases remaining between them. DNA for the CDR3: TGTGCCAGCAGCCTATCAGGCACCCAGTTCTTC. Translated, it gives CASSLSGTQFF.

The CDR3 coding sequence is TGTGCCATCAGTGAGTCGGGGGCCAACGTCCTGACTTTC. This codes for CAISESGANVLTF. J is TRBJ2-6 and V is TRBV10-3; unclear D gene. The germline gives CDR1 ENHRY, CDR2 SYGVKD. V was pared by 0 bases and J by 4 bases, with 1 base between. The CDR3 extends over 13 amino acids.

Details on this clonotype: The junction and the germline gene differ at one end; a read error may be behind it. CDR3 in amino acids: CARSFWDRQPDTQYF. The CDR3, as DNA: TGTGCCAGGAGTTTTTGGGACAGACAACCAGATACGCAGTACTTC. The rearrangement uses TRBV27 and TRBJ2-3; 7 bases are a match to TRBD1. The end of the DNA is better explained by TRBJ2-7, so the J call may be wrong. The V gene's germline CDR1 is MNHEY and CDR2 SMNVEV (reference sequence). CDR3 length equals 15 residues.

V is TRBV30 and J is TRBJ2-2; D might be TRBD2 (6 bases). Deletions cut 5 bases from V and 5 bases from J, with 15 bases between. Germline V CDR1 and CDR2: GTSNPN, SVGIG (reference sequence). The CDR3 extends over 14 amino acids. The CDR3 bases are TGTGCCTGGGACTACGGGGGAGAGACCGGGGAGCTGTTTTTT. This translates into CAWDYGGETGELFF.

This rearrangement joins TRBV20-1 to TRBJ2-1; 11 nucleotides line up with TRBD2. The end of the DNA is better explained by TRBJ2-7, so the J call may be wrong. CDR1 and CDR2 from the germline V gene are DFQATT and SNEGSKA (reference sequence). This CDR3 contains 14 residues. The CDR3 is CSARAPSGGYEQYF. The DNA of the CDR3 is TGCAGTGCTAGAGCCCCTAGCGGGGGGTACGAGCAGTACTTC.

The sample holds a few counts of this clonotype. The chain is built from TRBV6-1 and TRBJ2-1; 12 bases map to TRBD2. The ends lost 6 bases at V and 9 bases at J; junction bases unmatched: 12. In germline, CDR1 is MNHNS, CDR2 SASEGT. The CDR3 length is 16 residues. The CDR3 DNA reads TGTGCCAGCAGAGCACTAGCGGGAGGACATCATAGTGAGCAGTTCTTC. Translation gives CASRALAGGHHSEQFF.

The chain employs TRBV6-1 and TRBJ2-1, with D perhaps assigned TRBD1 or TRBD2 (7 bases each). With the DNA end fitting TRBJ2-7 better, the J assignment may be wrong. This CDR3 contains 17 residues. Germline loops: CDR1 MNHNS, CDR2 SASEGT. The CDR3 nucleotides are TGTGCCAGCAGTGACCCTCACAGGGGAGGGAGCTCCTACGAGCAGTACTTC. It codes for CASSDPHRGGSSYEQYF.

In the case of this clonotype: One end of the junction is discordant with germline, which a read error may explain. J is TRBJ2-3 and V is TRBV27; D possibly corresponds to TRBD2 (8 bases). Germline CDR1 reads MNHEY; CDR2 reads SMNVEV (reference sequence). CDR3 size: 15 residues. CDR3 protein: CGGGQGGRDTDTQYF. CDR3 coding DNA: TGTGGCGGGGGGCAGGGGGGCCGAGACACAGATACCCAGTATTTT.

V and J are TRBV3-1 and TRBJ2-1, with 13 positions matching TRBD2. Germline CDR1 reads LGHDT; CDR2 reads YNNKEL (reference sequence). The V and J ends lost 1 base and 7 bases, in that order; junction bases with no gene match: 7. CDR3 length equals 17 residues. The DNA of the CDR3 is TGTGCCAGCAGCCAAGGTGGGGGGACTAGCGGGATGAATGAGCAGTTCTTC. Translation gives CASSQGGGTSGMNEQFF.

This clonotype was recorded once. The V and J genes are TRBV6-5 and TRBJ2-5; TRBD1 aligns across 7 bases. The V and J ends lost 2 bases and 5 bases, in that order; junction bases with no gene match: 11. This CDR3 contains 16 residues. The germline V gene encodes CDR1 MNHEY and CDR2 SVGAGI. As DNA, the CDR3 is TGTGCCAGCAGTTACGAGGGGGCGCGGGTCGGGGAGACCCAGTACTTC. Amino acid sequence: CASSYEGARVGETQYF.

A note on this clonotype: At one of its ends the junction is not consistent with the germline gene, which may arise from a read error. The chain is built from TRBV27 and TRBJ2-4; tentatively, D is TRBD1 or TRBD2 (5 bases each). This CDR3 is built from 13 residues. Germline V CDR1 and CDR2: MNHEY, SMNVEV (reference sequence). The CDR3 nucleotides read TGCGCCACGGGGCTACGTGACAAAGACACGCAGTACTTC. This encodes CATGLRDKDTQYF.

This chain uses TRBV24-1 with TRBJ2-1, with 9 nucleotides matching TRBD1. The J call may be incorrect, as the DNA end agrees better with TRBJ2-7. The CDR3 runs 16 residues. The germline V gene has CDR1 KGHDR and CDR2 SFDVKD. The CDR3 loop reads CATSDTQGARPYEQYF. The CDR3 coding sequence is TGTGCCACCAGTGATACACAGGGGGCACGGCCTTACGAGCAGTACTTC.

This clonotype was seen more than once but under ten times. This chain links TRBV6-1 with TRBJ2-5; D perhaps matches TRBD1 (6 bases). Germline V CDR1 and CDR2: MNHNS, SASEGT. V lost 8 bases and J lost 9, with 22 bases in between. CDR3 length: 14 amino acids. The CDR3 DNA sequence: TGTGCCAGCTCCTCCGAGACAGGCGTGGGGTCCCAGTACTTC. Its protein is CASSSETGVGSQYF.